These 13 T cell receptor beta chains were sequenced from one sample in a study of blood T cell repertoires in COVID-19. TCRdb keeps only in-frame clones here, not all; method: immunoSEQ multiplex PCR. The data hold around 300,000 clones, with 75% to 90% observed a single time. The material sequenced was PBMCs or T cells enriched from blood (not recorded which). All receptors derive from a young woman who had recovered from COVID-19.

This sequence joins TRBV29-1 and TRBJ1-2, with no clear D. CDR1 and CDR2 (germline): SQVTM, ANQGSEA. CDR3 size: 11 residues. V was trimmed by 3 bases and J by 2 bases, leaving 4 bases between them. CDR3 coding DNA: TGCAGCGTTGACAGGAACTATGGCTACACCTTC. This translates into CSVDRNYGYTF.

The J gene is TRBJ1-3, the V gene TRBV30, with 8 bases lining up with TRBD1. Germline V gene lookup returns CDR1 GTSNPN and CDR2 SVGIG (reference sequence). The CDR3 is 16 residues long. After removal of 0 bases from V and 0 bases from J, the junction contained 4 bases not matched to a gene. The chain's CDR3 is CAWSVRTGFSGNTIYF. DNA for the CDR3: TGTGCCTGGAGTGTAAGGACAGGGTTCTCTGGAAACACCATATATTTT. Full variable domain (remainder filled in from reference TRBV30 and TRBJ1-3): SQTIHQWPATLVQPVGSPLSLECTVEGTSNPNLYWYRQAAGRGLQLLFYSVGIGQISSEVPQNLSASRPQDRQFILSSKKLLLSDSGFYLCAWSVRTGFSGNTIYFGEGSWLTVV.

The chain employs TRBV3-1 (or the pseudogene TRBV3-2) and TRBJ1-2; the D gene is possibly TRBD1 (6 bases). CDR1 is LGHDT, CDR2 YNNKEL, per germline (reference sequence). V was shortened by 5 bases and J by 7 bases, with 20 bases between the two germline ends. The CDR3 covers 15 residues. CDR3 DNA: TGTGCCAGCAGCGACCTGAACTACAGGGCCGGTGGCTACACCTTC. It yields the protein CASSDLNYRAGGYTF.

The rearrangement links TRBV7-9 to TRBJ2-3; 11 bases agree with TRBD2. From germline, CDR1 is SEHNR and CDR2 FQNEAQ (reference sequence). The CDR3 loop spans 16 amino acids. V lost 5 bases and J lost 0; bases outside the gene matches: 4. CDR3 sequence: CASSPTSGVSTDTQYF. Here the CDR3 DNA reads TGTGCCAGCAGCCCGACTAGCGGGGTTAGCACAGATACGCAGTATTTT.

The gene calls are TRBV21-1 and TRBJ1-6; the table's TRBD1 call for D was not verified on the DNA. TRBV21-1 is listed as a pseudogene. The CDR3 is 17 amino acids. The CDR3, as DNA: TGTGCCAGCAGCAAACAGGCAGGGACAGGGAATAATTCACCCCTCCACTTT. It specifies CASSKQAGTGNNSPLHF.

The J gene is TRBJ2-7, the V gene TRBV15; weak D call: TRBD1 (6 bases). The V gene lost 0 bases and the J gene lost 9 bases, with 18 bases spanning the gap. The CDR3 has 15 residues. Germline lookup yields CDR1 LNHNV and CDR2 YYDKDF (reference sequence). CDR3 amino acids: CATSRENTGSGMQYF. The CDR3 nucleotides read TGTGCCACCAGCAGAGAAAATACAGGGTCAGGGATGCAGTACTTC.

The CDR3 sequence is CAISPRDRGSTEAFF. In DNA, the CDR3 is TGTGCCATCAGTCCCCGGGACAGGGGGAGTACTGAAGCTTTCTTT. V and J are TRBV10-3 and TRBJ1-1; 11 bases are shared with TRBD1. The length of the CDR3 is 15 residues. The germline V gene encodes CDR1 ENHRY and CDR2 SYGVKD. V shed 5 bases, J shed 5 bases, and the junction held 7 bases outside the gene matches.

The V and J genes are TRBV7-6 and TRBJ1-5; D is unclear. The V end lost 6 bases, the J end lost 6 bases, and 12 bases lay between the germline ends. This CDR3 region has 13 residues. The germline V gene encodes CDR1 SGHVS and CDR2 FNYEAQ. The CDR3 DNA reads as TGTGCCAGCAGTGGCCTAGAGAGTCAGCCCCAGCATTTT. This codes for CASSGLESQPQHF.

CDR3 DNA sequence: TGCAGTGCTAGAGGAGGGCAAGGCTACACCTTC. Encoded protein: CSARGGQGYTF. The gene calls are TRBV20-1 and TRBJ1-2; D remains ambiguous. The CDR3 is made up of 11 amino acids. With 1 base removed from V and 8 bases from J, the gap between germline ends came to 8 bases. CDR1 is DFQATT, CDR2 SNEGSKA, per germline (reference sequence).

The rearrangement links TRBV5-1 to TRBJ2-3; D is undetermined. This CDR3 has 16 amino acids. The V end lost 1 base, the J end lost 4 bases, and 16 bases lay between the germline ends. CDR1 and CDR2 from the germline V gene are SGHRS and YFSETQ. The CDR3 coding sequence is TGCGCCAGCAGCTTGCAGCTAGTAAGTTTGGCAGATACGCAGTATTTT. This encodes CASSLQLVSLADTQYF.

For the CDR3, the DNA is TGTGCCAGCAGCTTAACTGGGGGCGTATTAGACGAGCAGTACTTC. This sequence encodes CASSLTGGVLDEQYF. The chain carries TRBV11-3 and TRBJ2-7; TRBD1 is a possible D gene (6 bases). CDR3 length equals 15 residues. Germline CDR1 reads SGHNT; CDR2 reads YENEEA. Trimming removed 2 bases at V and 5 bases at J, with 16 bases between.

Written as DNA, the CDR3 is TGTGCCAGCAGCTTAGACTTCGCCGATGAAAAACTGTTTTTT. Translating gives CASSLDFADEKLFF. The chain has TRBV7-9 and TRBJ1-4; no firm D call. Germline V gene sequence: CDR1 SEHNR, CDR2 FQNEAQ (reference sequence). The CDR3 sequence is 14 residues long. Deletions cut 1 base from V and 6 bases from J, with 9 bases between.

The chain uses TRBV6-6 and TRBJ2-5; D gene uncertain. V lost 4 bases, J lost 5 bases, and 5 bases lay in between. The germline V gene has CDR1 MNHNY and CDR2 SVGAGI (reference sequence). This CDR3 is built from 11 residues. DNA of the CDR3: TGTGCCAGCAGTTCCGTGGAGACCCAGTACTTC. This encodes CASSSVETQYF.